This T cell receptor beta chain was recovered during a study of response to subunit inactivated influenza vaccine (dated by TCRdb to 2016 to 2019). At the level of the whole study: Deep quantitative profiling of the T cell receptor repertoire was used in the study to follow responses to a trivalent subunit inactivated influenza vaccine. Overall study outcomes, separate from this receptor: According to the authors, only a limited number of new T cells may be recruited by each seasonal influenza vaccination.

This clonotype was counted a few times. Its cognate antigen has yet to be identified. No clone much larger than this one lies a single base away; base qualities are absent. The library came from RT-PCR. For sequencing, an Illumina HiSeq 2500 was employed. The public sequencing data were trimmed at Q25 with fastp and processed into clonotypes with MiXCR by TCRdb, which kept only in-frame beta chains. CDR3 protein sequences are deduplicated, and each keeps its most common genes and DNA. The sample records about 500,000 distinct CDR3 sequences, 7.2% of which are singletons. The ten largest clonotypes hold around 13% of the sample. CDR1 and CDR2, looked up from the germline V gene, are SQVTM and ANQGSEA. V and J lose 4 bases and 5 bases, and a span of 12 bases separates them. The CDR3 starts with the cysteine, ends with the phenylalanine, and has 12 residues. The retained sequence is limited to the CDR3, 36 bases, with the frame set at the first base.

The clonotype originates from a man aged 50 to 69 who received an inactivated influenza vaccine. Donor details come from another sample of the same person, matched by shared clones. The sequence joins TRBV29-1 to TRBJ2-7; the D gene lacks a confident call. Specimen: PBMCs from blood, collected roughly 24 months after vaccination. The DNA sequence is TGCAGCGTTGTGCGTTGGGGTAACGAGCAGTACTTC. Translation gives CSVVRWGNEQYF.